These 18 T cell receptor beta chains were all obtained from the same sample, sequenced in a study of neurological immune-mediated disorders. TCRdb reprocessed the 5' RACE reads via MiXCR and lists one record per CDR3 protein. The sample consists of under 45,000 distinct CDR3 sequences, 2.5% of them appearing once. The source material was PBMCs. The receptors come from a man over 45 with multiple sclerosis.

This clonotype was seen many times. The rearrangement links TRBV5-1 to TRBJ1-5; unclear D gene. The germline gives CDR1 SGHRS, CDR2 YFSETQ. Trimming removed 4 bases from V and 2 bases from J, with 10 bases in between. This CDR3 has 14 residues. The CDR3 region is CASSREGGNQPQHF. The DNA for the CDR3 is TGCGCCAGCAGCCGCGAGGGAGGCAATCAGCCCCAGCATTTT.

This clonotype was seen at least ten times. V gene TRBV25-1 combines with J gene TRBJ1-5; 10 nucleotides match TRBD1. Unmatched junction bases numbered 3, after V lost 4 bases and J lost 6 bases. Germline CDR1 reads MGHDK; CDR2 reads SYGVNS. The length of the CDR3 is 14 residues. The CDR3 is CASSGQGAGQPQHF. The DNA of the CDR3 is TGTGCCAGCAGTGGACAGGGGGCAGGTCAGCCCCAGCATTTT.

This clonotype was recorded many times. V is TRBV12-3 or TRBV12-4 and J is TRBJ1-2; D perhaps matches TRBD1 (6 bases). V was clipped by 8 bases and J by 0 bases, with 13 bases between them. This CDR3 has 14 residues. The CDR3 spells CASSTGTSNYGYTF. The DNA of the CDR3 is TGTGCCAGCTCAACAGGGACTTCTAACTATGGCTACACCTTC.

This clonotype was detected many times. V is TRBV6-5 and J is TRBJ2-7, with D unclear. Germline assignment: CDR1 MNHEY and CDR2 SVGAGI. The CDR3 runs to 13 residues. The germline V and J ends were trimmed by 4 bases and 3 bases, with 10 bases remaining between them. The CDR3 bases are TGTGCCAGCAGTTTCGGACGGTTCTACGAGCAGTACTTC. Translating gives CASSFGRFYEQYF.

This clonotype was found many times. The chain uses TRBV2 and TRBJ2-5; no clear D. Germline V gene sequence: CDR1 SNHLY, CDR2 FYNNEI. This CDR3 is built from 13 residues. Trimming removed 6 bases at V and 5 bases at J, with 13 bases between. The CDR3: CASRAGLGETQYF. The CDR3 nucleotides read TGTGCCAGCAGGGCCGGGTTGGGCGAGACCCAGTACTTC.

Worth noting for this clonotype: At one of its ends the junction is not consistent with the germline gene, which may arise from a read error. The chain links TRBV9 to TRBJ1-5; D is unclear. Germline V gives CDR1 SGDLS, CDR2 YYNGEE. The CDR3 length is 15 residues. The CDR3 sequence is CASSVGREWEQPQNF. CDR3 nucleotides: TGTGCCAGCAGCGTAGGTAGGGAATGGGAGCAGCCCCAGAATTTT.

This clonotype was seen many times. The gene calls are TRBV6-4 and TRBJ1-1; weak D call: TRBD1 (5 bases). CDR1 and CDR2 (germline): MRHNA, SNTAGT. This CDR3 has 13 amino acids. V was cut by 4 bases and J by 5 bases, with 11 bases left in between. As DNA, the CDR3 is TGTGCCAGCAGTGCATCGGGGGATACTGAAGCTTTCTTT. This encodes CASSASGDTEAFF.

Note on this clonotype: Mismatch with germline at one junction end may stem from a read error. The V call is TRBV6-5, the J call TRBJ2-5; either TRBD1 or TRBD2 may supply D (5 bases each). The CDR3 extends over 15 amino acids. Germline V gives CDR1 MNHEY, CDR2 SVGAGI. For the CDR3, the DNA is TGTGCCAGCAGTTGCTCGGGCAGGGAGTGGGAGACCCGGTACTTC. Translated: CASSCSGREWETRYF.

This clonotype was seen many times. This chain uses TRBV20-1 with TRBJ1-2; no firm D call. The V end lost 2 bases, the J end lost 4 bases, and 8 bases lay between the germline ends. The CDR3 has 12 residues. Looked up from germline, CDR1 is DFQATT and CDR2 is SNEGSKA (reference sequence). The CDR3 loop reads CSARMSSYGYTF. Written as DNA, the CDR3 is TGCAGTGCTAGAATGTCTTCCTATGGCTACACCTTC.

In this sample, this clonotype turned up a few times. The chain combines TRBV12-2 with TRBJ1-4; the D call of TRBD1 is as the table states it, not checked on the DNA. TRBV12-2 is a pseudogene locus. The CDR3 is 15 amino acids. The CDR3 spells CASRLAVRGREKLFF. The CDR3 region has the DNA TGTGCAAGTCGCTTAGCCGTCAGGGGGCGAGAAAAACTGTTTTTT.

This clonotype was counted at least ten times. This CDR3 is CASSVGRVAGKETQYF. CDR3 coding DNA: TGTGCCAGCAGCGTAGGAAGGGTAGCGGGGAAAGAGACCCAGTACTTC. The gene calls are TRBV9 and TRBJ2-5; 8 bases match TRBD2. From germline, CDR1 is SGDLS and CDR2 YYNGEE. This CDR3 has 16 amino acids. Unmatched junction bases numbered 7, after V lost 0 bases and J lost 3 bases.

This clonotype was seen at least ten times. The chain couples TRBV6-6 to TRBJ1-1; the match to TRBD1 covers 9 bases. The V and J ends lost 5 bases and 4 bases, in that order; junction bases with no gene match: 2. The CDR3 length is 13 residues. CDR1 MNHNY and CDR2 SVGAGI come from the germline V gene (reference sequence). The CDR3 nucleotides are TGTGCCAGCAGTGCGACAGGGGGCACTGAAGCTTTCTTT. It specifies CASSATGGTEAFF.

In its sample, this clonotype was seen a few times. The gene calls are TRBV6-2 or TRBV6-3 and TRBJ2-1; D is perhaps TRBD2 (5 bases). The length of the CDR3 is 16 residues. The germline V and J ends were trimmed by 2 bases and 1 base, with 12 bases remaining between them. CDR1 and CDR2 from the germline V gene are MNHEY and SVGEGT. CDR3 protein: CASSYPGVRSYNEQFF. Written as DNA, the CDR3 is TGTGCCAGCAGTTACCCCGGGGTCAGATCCTACAATGAGCAGTTCTTC.

In its sample, this clonotype was seen many times. At one end, the junction sequence differs from germline, possibly due to a read error. This chain links TRBV7-7 with TRBJ2-7; TRBD1 agrees at 9 bases. Germline lookup yields CDR1 SSHAT and CDR2 FNYEAQ (reference sequence). There are 15 residues in the CDR3. CDR3 region: CASSLDYRGQDEQYF. For the CDR3, the DNA is TGTGCTAGCAGCTTAGATTACAGGGGGCAAGACGAGCAGTACTTC.

This clonotype was detected ten times or more. The chain combines TRBV7-2 with TRBJ2-2; 12 bases align to TRBD2. In germline, CDR1 is SGHTA, CDR2 FQGNSA. The J segment lost 2 bases and the V segment lost 0 bases, leaving 7 bases of the junction unmatched. CDR3 length equals 19 residues. CDR3 sequence (DNA): TGTGCCAGCAGCTTAGCCACAGGACTAGCGGGACCTAACACCGGGGAGCTGTTTTTT. Translated, it gives CASSLATGLAGPNTGELFF.

Concerning this clonotype: This could be a read error, since a much larger clone is one nucleotide away. Since the CDR3 does not end with the conserved phenylalanine or tryptophan, this likely comes from a read error. V is TRBV12-3 or TRBV12-4 and J is TRBJ1-2; no clear D gene. V dropped 3 bases and J dropped 4 bases, with 6 bases sitting between them. This CDR3 region has 12 residues. In nucleotides, the CDR3 is TGTGCCAGCAGTTTTTCAAGCTATGGCTACACCTGC. Protein product: CASSFSSYGYTC.

This clonotype was counted many times. The chain joins TRBV29-1 to TRBJ2-3; D could derive from TRBD1 or TRBD2 (6 bases each). V shed 5 bases and J shed 1 base, with 13 bases lying between them. The CDR3 spans 14 residues. Germline CDR1 is SQVTM and CDR2 is ANQGSEA. The CDR3 DNA sequence: TGCAGCGTTTCGGGGGCCACCCGCACAGATACGCAGTATTTT. It specifies CSVSGATRTDTQYF.

Ten or more counts support this clonotype. The CDR3 nucleotides read TGTGCCAGCACCTCAGGAATCCACGGCACAGATACGCAGTATTTT. It encodes CASTSGIHGTDTQYF. The chain links TRBV7-2 to TRBJ2-3; D is ambiguous. Trimming took 7 bases from V and 1 from J, leaving 15 bases between them. The CDR3 is 15 amino acids. Germline V lookup: CDR1 SGHTA, CDR2 FQGNSA.